These T cell receptor beta chains were read from a single sample in a study of blood T cell repertoires in COVID-19. Clones were read by immunoSEQ multiplex PCR, and TCRdb kept only the in-frame ones, dropping some. This sample has 90,000 to 150,000 clones, with approximately 86% found just once. Sequencing was done on a sample of peripheral blood. These receptors were obtained from a woman between 45 and 65 years old with active or convalescent COVID-19. The CDR3 runs from the conserved cysteine through the conserved F or W. Each record gives: V gene, J gene, clone size, D gene, CDR3 protein, CDR3 DNA. The D gene is left open where the match is weak. Clone size appears in some rows only: once, few, many, or a class for an expanded clone.

V gene: TRBV6-4
J gene: TRBJ1-4
clone size: .
D gene: TRBD1
CDR3 protein: CASSDLLDRLNEKLFF
CDR3 DNA: TGTGCCAGCAGTGACCTACTGGACAGGTTGAATGAAAAACTGTTTTTT

V gene: TRBV11-3
J gene: TRBJ2-5
clone size: .
D gene: TRBD2
CDR3 protein: CASSLERSGTIQETQYF
CDR3 DNA: TGTGCCAGCAGCTTAGAGAGATCCGGGACTATTCAAGAGACCCAGTACTTC

V gene: TRBV28
J gene: TRBJ2-7
clone size: .
D gene: TRBD2
CDR3 protein: CASMGGTPYEQYF
CDR3 DNA: TGTGCCAGCATGGGAGGGACCCCCTACGAGCAGTACTTC

V gene: TRBV4-2
J gene: TRBJ2-7
clone size: few
D gene: .
CDR3 protein: CASSQDREGTGYEQYF
CDR3 DNA: TGTGCCAGCAGCCAAGATCGTGAAGGGACTGGCTACGAGCAGTACTTC

V gene: TRBV2
J gene: TRBJ2-2
clone size: .
D gene: TRBD2
CDR3 protein: CASSILAGPYTGELFF
CDR3 DNA: TGTGCCAGCAGTATCCTAGCGGGGCCTTACACCGGGGAGCTGTTTTTT

V gene: TRBV5-1
J gene: TRBJ2-7
clone size: .
D gene: TRBD2
CDR3 protein: CASSLVASGDEQYF
CDR3 DNA: TGCGCCAGCAGCTTGGTAGCTAGCGGGGACGAGCAGTACTTC

V gene: TRBV6-5
J gene: TRBJ2-2
clone size: .
D gene: .
CDR3 protein: CASRKRSTGELFF
CDR3 DNA: TGTGCCAGCAGAAAACGGAGCACCGGGGAGCTGTTTTTT

V gene: TRBV3-1/TRBV3-2
J gene: TRBJ2-3
clone size: .
D gene: .
CDR3 protein: CASSQVGGPDTQYF
CDR3 DNA: TGTGCCAGCAGCCAAGTCGGGGGGCCAGATACGCAGTATTTT

V gene: TRBV7-3
J gene: TRBJ2-6
clone size: .
D gene: TRBD1
CDR3 protein: CASSLIPPPGTGSSGANVLTF
CDR3 DNA: TGTGCCAGCAGCTTAATCCCACCTCCGGGGACAGGCTCCTCTGGGGCCAACGTCCTGACTTTC

V gene: TRBV15
J gene: TRBJ2-1
clone size: .
D gene: .
CDR3 protein: CATSRDLRSYNEQFF
CDR3 DNA: TGTGCCACCAGCAGAGATTTGCGATCTTACAATGAGCAGTTCTTC

V gene: TRBV24-1
J gene: TRBJ1-6
clone size: .
D gene: .
CDR3 protein: CATSGRENNSPLHF
CDR3 DNA: TGTGCCACCAGTGGACGGGAAAATAATTCACCCCTCCACTTT

V gene: TRBV10-2
J gene: TRBJ2-4
clone size: .
D gene: .
CDR3 protein: CASSEGQPAEYF
CDR3 DNA: TGCGCCAGCAGTGAGGGACAGCCCGCAGAGTACTTC

V gene: TRBV7-8
J gene: TRBJ2-4
clone size: once
D gene: TRBD2
CDR3 protein: CASSLAGGRVTKNIQYF
CDR3 DNA: TGTGCCAGCAGCTTAGCGGGGGGGAGGGTAACCAAAAACATTCAGTACTTC

V gene: TRBV13
J gene: TRBJ2-7
clone size: .
D gene: TRBD2
CDR3 protein: CASRILAGNTYEQYF
CDR3 DNA: TGTGCCAGCAGGATACTAGCGGGTAACACCTACGAGCAGTACTTC

V gene: TRBV5-1
J gene: TRBJ2-7
clone size: .
D gene: TRBD2
CDR3 protein: CASSLRLAGTYEQYF
CDR3 DNA: TGCGCCAGCAGCCTACGTTTAGCGGGAACCTACGAGCAGTACTTC

V gene: TRBV9
J gene: TRBJ2-2
clone size: .
D gene: .
CDR3 protein: CASSPRTGELFF
CDR3 DNA: TGTGCCAGCTCCCCTCGGACCGGGGAGCTGTTTTTT

V gene: TRBV5-3
J gene: TRBJ1-2
clone size: few
D gene: .
CDR3 protein: CARSLFWGGGEHNYGYTF
CDR3 DNA: TGTGCCAGAAGCTTGTTTTGGGGGGGCGGCGAGCACAACTATGGCTACACCTTC

V gene: TRBV14
J gene: TRBJ1-2
clone size: .
D gene: .
CDR3 protein: CASSQDRQGYGYTF
CDR3 DNA: TGTGCCAGCAGCCAAGACCGGCAGGGCTATGGCTACACCTTC

V gene: TRBV27
J gene: TRBJ1-2
clone size: .
D gene: TRBD1
CDR3 protein: CASKQTGSANYGYTF
CDR3 DNA: TGTGCCAGCAAACAGACAGGGTCGGCTAACTATGGCTACACCTTC

V gene: TRBV7-8
J gene: TRBJ1-5
clone size: .
D gene: TRBD1
CDR3 protein: CASSAGTGYQPQHF
CDR3 DNA: TGTGCCAGCAGCGCGGGGACAGGGTATCAGCCCCAGCATTTT

V gene: TRBV7-9
J gene: TRBJ2-7
clone size: once
D gene: .
CDR3 protein: CASSHKPGHSTYEQYF
CDR3 DNA: TGTGCCAGCAGCCACAAACCGGGACACTCTACCTACGAGCAGTACTTC

V gene: TRBV5-1
J gene: TRBJ2-7
clone size: .
D gene: .
CDR3 protein: CATGLHRSYEQYF
CDR3 DNA: TGCGCCACAGGTCTCCACCGCTCCTACGAGCAGTACTTC

V gene: TRBV11-3
J gene: TRBJ2-2
clone size: once
D gene: .
CDR3 protein: CASSLRRNTGELFF
CDR3 DNA: TGTGCCAGCAGCTTACGGAGGAACACCGGGGAGCTGTTTTTT

V gene: TRBV6-4
J gene: TRBJ2-2
clone size: .
D gene: TRBD2
CDR3 protein: CASSALLAGEPGELFF
CDR3 DNA: TGTGCCAGCAGTGCCCTACTAGCGGGAGAGCCCGGGGAGCTGTTTTTT

V gene: TRBV9
J gene: TRBJ2-6
clone size: once
D gene: TRBD1
CDR3 protein: CASSVEFIRQGGTSSGANVLTF
CDR3 DNA: TGTGCCAGCAGCGTAGAATTTATCCGACAGGGCGGAACCTCCTCTGGGGCCAACGTCCTGACTTTC

V gene: TRBV14
J gene: TRBJ2-7
clone size: .
D gene: TRBD2
CDR3 protein: CASSPGTSRFYEQYF
CDR3 DNA: TGTGCCAGCAGCCCCGGGACTAGTCGCTTCTACGAGCAGTACTTC

V gene: TRBV9
J gene: TRBJ2-1
clone size: .
D gene: TRBD2
CDR3 protein: CASSGLAGGHEQFF
CDR3 DNA: TGTGCCAGCAGCGGACTAGCGGGAGGGCATGAGCAGTTCTTC

V gene: TRBV7-9
J gene: TRBJ2-7
clone size: .
D gene: .
CDR3 protein: CASSSAREQYF
CDR3 DNA: TGTGCCAGCAGCTCTGCGCGCGAGCAGTACTTC

V gene: TRBV13
J gene: TRBJ1-2
clone size: .
D gene: TRBD1
CDR3 protein: CASSFGQADYGYTF
CDR3 DNA: TGTGCCAGCAGCTTCGGACAGGCCGACTATGGCTACACCTTC

V gene: TRBV27
J gene: TRBJ1-2
clone size: few
D gene: .
CDR3 protein: CASSPGFAYGYTF
CDR3 DNA: TGTGCCAGCAGTCCAGGGTTCGCCTATGGCTACACCTTC

V gene: TRBV13
J gene: TRBJ2-2
clone size: once
D gene: TRBD2
CDR3 protein: CASSHGGGRPVYTGELFF
CDR3 DNA: TGTGCCAGCAGCCACGGCGGCGGGAGGCCGGTGTACACCGGGGAGCTGTTTTTT

V gene: TRBV6-6
J gene: TRBJ1-2
clone size: .
D gene: .
CDR3 protein: CASNPRGLVNYGYTF
CDR3 DNA: TGTGCCAGCAACCCCCGCGGTCTTGTTAACTATGGCTACACCTTC

V gene: TRBV5-5
J gene: TRBJ2-2
clone size: .
D gene: TRBD2
CDR3 protein: CASSAIAGVNTGELFF
CDR3 DNA: TGTGCCAGCAGCGCAATAGCGGGAGTGAACACCGGGGAGCTGTTTTTT

V gene: TRBV3-1/TRBV3-2
J gene: TRBJ2-7
clone size: .
D gene: .
CDR3 protein: CASSQAGRGGEQYF
CDR3 DNA: TGTGCCAGCAGCCAAGCTGGCAGGGGTGGCGAGCAGTACTTC

V gene: TRBV2
J gene: TRBJ2-3
clone size: .
D gene: TRBD2
CDR3 protein: CASRSGVSTDTQYF
CDR3 DNA: TGTGCCAGCAGAAGCGGGGTTAGCACAGATACGCAGTATTTT

V gene: TRBV6-2/TRBV6-3
J gene: TRBJ2-1
clone size: .
D gene: TRBD2
CDR3 protein: CASSFPLAGGYNEQFF
CDR3 DNA: TGTGCCAGCAGTTTCCCACTAGCGGGAGGGTATAATGAGCAGTTCTTC

V gene: TRBV3-1/TRBV3-2
J gene: TRBJ1-3
clone size: .
D gene: .
CDR3 protein: CASSPTGVLEGGGSGNTIYF
CDR3 DNA: TGTGCCAGCAGCCCGACGGGGGTATTGGAGGGCGGGGGCTCTGGAAACACCATATATTTT

V gene: TRBV27
J gene: TRBJ2-1
clone size: .
D gene: .
CDR3 protein: CASSRRFGVAHNEQFF
CDR3 DNA: TGTGCCAGCAGCCGTAGGTTCGGAGTGGCGCACAATGAGCAGTTCTTC

V gene: TRBV10-3
J gene: TRBJ2-1
clone size: .
D gene: .
CDR3 protein: CAISGLVAPQFF
CDR3 DNA: TGTGCCATCAGTGGACTAGTGGCCCCCCAGTTCTTC

V gene: TRBV6-2/TRBV6-3
J gene: TRBJ2-2
clone size: .
D gene: TRBD2
CDR3 protein: CASSYSAGAVFF
CDR3 DNA: TGTGCCAGCAGTTACTCGGCGGGAGCGGTGTTTTTT

V gene: TRBV29-1
J gene: TRBJ1-1
clone size: .
D gene: .
CDR3 protein: CSGLQQNTEAFF
CDR3 DNA: TGCAGCGGACTTCAGCAGAACACTGAAGCTTTCTTT

V gene: TRBV5-4
J gene: TRBJ2-7
clone size: .
D gene: .
CDR3 protein: CASSLAWGGTYEQYF
CDR3 DNA: TGTGCCAGCAGCTTGGCCTGGGGGGGCACCTACGAGCAGTACTTC

V gene: TRBV6-5
J gene: TRBJ1-3
clone size: .
D gene: .
CDR3 protein: CASSYGRRSGNTIYF
CDR3 DNA: TGTGCCAGCAGTTACGGGCGACGCTCTGGAAACACCATATATTTT

V gene: TRBV7-8
J gene: TRBJ2-3
clone size: .
D gene: .
CDR3 protein: CASSYRAGTDTQYF
CDR3 DNA: TGTGCCAGCAGCTACAGAGCCGGCACAGATACGCAGTATTTT

V gene: TRBV28
J gene: TRBJ1-5
clone size: .
D gene: TRBD1
CDR3 protein: CASSLPDRDQPQHF
CDR3 DNA: TGTGCCAGCAGTTTACCCGACAGGGACCAGCCCCAGCATTTT

V gene: TRBV5-1
J gene: TRBJ2-1
clone size: once
D gene: .
CDR3 protein: CASSLGGANEQFF
CDR3 DNA: TGCGCCAGCAGCTTGGGGGGAGCCAATGAGCAGTTCTTC

V gene: TRBV12-3/TRBV12-4
J gene: TRBJ2-7
clone size: .
D gene: .
CDR3 protein: CASSLGTTGPENF
CDR3 DNA: TGTGCCAGCAGTTTAGGCACTACAGGGCCCGAGAACTTC